This T cell receptor beta chain was sequenced for a study of chemoradiotherapy in HPV16-positive cancers. Findings and caveats of the study: Only two HPV16-positive patients supplied the functional HPV-specificity definition. For HPV16-positive patients, expanding HPV-responsive T cells associated with longer recurrence-free survival.

The V segment lost 2 bases and the J segment 4 bases; nucleotides outside the gene matches: 5. CDR3 length: 15 residues. CDR1 and CDR2 from the germline V gene are SGHKS and YYEKEE (reference sequence). A note on this clone: What it recognizes is unknown.

Repeated repertoire sampling spanned the course of chemoradiotherapy. Repertoires were generated with immunoSEQ multiplex PCR, while TCRdb's copy carries only in-frame clones and drops some. The sample contains some 3,000 clones, roughly 90% of which appear only once. The material was tumor tissue, obtained from a patient who underwent chemoradiotherapy. V and J are TRBV5-5 and TRBJ2-1; 8 bases are a match to TRBD2. This sequence originates from a human donor with HPV-associated anogenital cancer. This CDR3 reads CASSFKTSEYNEQFF. DNA for the CDR3: TGTGCCAGCAGCTTTAAGACTAGCGAATACAATGAGCAGTTCTTC.